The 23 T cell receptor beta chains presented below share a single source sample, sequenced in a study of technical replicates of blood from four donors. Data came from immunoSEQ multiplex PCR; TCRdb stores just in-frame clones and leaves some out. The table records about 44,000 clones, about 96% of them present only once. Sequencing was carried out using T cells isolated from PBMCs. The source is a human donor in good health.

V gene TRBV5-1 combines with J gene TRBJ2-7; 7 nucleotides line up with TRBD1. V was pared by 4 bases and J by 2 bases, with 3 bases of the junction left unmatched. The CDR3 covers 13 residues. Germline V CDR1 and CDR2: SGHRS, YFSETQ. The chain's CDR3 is CASSPTGTYEQYF. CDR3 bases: TGCGCCAGCAGCCCGACAGGGACCTACGAGCAGTACTTC.

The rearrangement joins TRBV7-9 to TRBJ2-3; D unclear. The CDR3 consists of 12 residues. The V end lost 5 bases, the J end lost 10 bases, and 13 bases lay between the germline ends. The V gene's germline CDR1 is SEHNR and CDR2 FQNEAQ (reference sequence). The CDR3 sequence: CASSPTLQAQYF. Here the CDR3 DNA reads TGTGCCAGCAGCCCTACGCTCCAGGCGCAGTATTTT.

CDR3 sequence reads: CASSQEDRPGGYTF. CDR3 nucleotide sequence: TGCGCCAGCAGCCAAGAGGACCGTCCGGGGGGCTACACCTTC. The chain links TRBV4-1 to TRBJ1-2, with D unclear. This CDR3 is 14 amino acids long. V was cut by 0 bases and J by 8 bases, with 13 bases left in between. The germline gives CDR1 MGHRA, CDR2 YSYEKL.

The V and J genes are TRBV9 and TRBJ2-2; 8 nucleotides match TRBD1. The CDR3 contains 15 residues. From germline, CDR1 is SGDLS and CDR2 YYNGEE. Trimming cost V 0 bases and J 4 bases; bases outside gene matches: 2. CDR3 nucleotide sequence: TGTGCCAGCAGCGTAGGACAGGGGCCCACCGGGGAGCTGTTTTTT. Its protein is CASSVGQGPTGELFF.

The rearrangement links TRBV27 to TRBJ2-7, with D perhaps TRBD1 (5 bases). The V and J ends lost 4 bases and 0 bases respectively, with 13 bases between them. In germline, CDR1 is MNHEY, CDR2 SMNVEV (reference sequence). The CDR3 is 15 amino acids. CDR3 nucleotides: TGTGCCAGCAGTTACTTCCCAGACAGCTCCTACGAGCAGTACTTC. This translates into CASSYFPDSSYEQYF.

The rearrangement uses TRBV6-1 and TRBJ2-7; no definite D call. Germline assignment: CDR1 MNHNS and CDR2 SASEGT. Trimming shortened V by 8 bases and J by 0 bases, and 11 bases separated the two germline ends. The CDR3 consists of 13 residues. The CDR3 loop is CASFKPGSYEQYF. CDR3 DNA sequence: TGTGCCAGCTTTAAACCGGGCTCCTACGAGCAGTACTTC.

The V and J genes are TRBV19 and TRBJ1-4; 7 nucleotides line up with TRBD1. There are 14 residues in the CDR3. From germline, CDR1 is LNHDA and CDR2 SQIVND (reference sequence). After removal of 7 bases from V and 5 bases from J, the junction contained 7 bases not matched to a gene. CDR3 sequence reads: CASNPGTANEKLFF. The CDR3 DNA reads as TGTGCCAGTAACCCCGGGACAGCGAATGAAAAACTGTTTTTT.

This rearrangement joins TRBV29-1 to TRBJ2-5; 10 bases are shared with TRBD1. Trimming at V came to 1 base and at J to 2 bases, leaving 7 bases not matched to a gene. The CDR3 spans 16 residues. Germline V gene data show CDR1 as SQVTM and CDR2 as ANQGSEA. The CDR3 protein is CSVEVLPGQGQETQYF. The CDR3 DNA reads TGCAGCGTTGAAGTGCTTCCGGGACAGGGGCAAGAGACCCAGTACTTC.

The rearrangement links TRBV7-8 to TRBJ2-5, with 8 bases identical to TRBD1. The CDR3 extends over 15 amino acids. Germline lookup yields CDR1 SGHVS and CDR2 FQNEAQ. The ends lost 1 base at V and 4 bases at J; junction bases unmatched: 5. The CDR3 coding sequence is TGTGCCAGCAGCTTAGGACAGGGGATCGCAGAGACCCAGTACTTC. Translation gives CASSLGQGIAETQYF.

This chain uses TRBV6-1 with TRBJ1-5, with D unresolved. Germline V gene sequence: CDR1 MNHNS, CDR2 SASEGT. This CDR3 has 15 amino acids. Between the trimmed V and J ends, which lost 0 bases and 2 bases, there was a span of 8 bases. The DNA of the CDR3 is TGTGCCAGCAGTGAAGCGCCGGAGGGCAATCAGCCCCAGCATTTT. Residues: CASSEAPEGNQPQHF.

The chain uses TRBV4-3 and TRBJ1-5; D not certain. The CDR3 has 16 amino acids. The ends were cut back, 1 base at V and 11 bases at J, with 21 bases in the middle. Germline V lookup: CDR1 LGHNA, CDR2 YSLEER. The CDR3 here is CASSQGLGLLRSAQHF. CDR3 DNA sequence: TGCGCCAGCAGCCAAGGACTAGGACTTCTTCGGTCAGCCCAGCATTTT.

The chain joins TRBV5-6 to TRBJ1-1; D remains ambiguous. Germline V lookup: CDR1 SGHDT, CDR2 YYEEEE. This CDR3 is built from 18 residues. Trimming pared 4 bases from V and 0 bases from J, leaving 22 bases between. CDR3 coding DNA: TGTGCCAGCAGCCCACTCCCCCCACCTCACCTCATGAACACTGAAGCTTTCTTT. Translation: CASSPLPPPHLMNTEAFF.

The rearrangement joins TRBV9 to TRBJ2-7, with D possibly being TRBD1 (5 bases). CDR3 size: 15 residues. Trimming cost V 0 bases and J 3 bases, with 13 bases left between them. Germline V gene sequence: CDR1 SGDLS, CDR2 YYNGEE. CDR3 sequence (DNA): TGTGCCAGCAGCGTAGGGCAGGGTCCCCTCTACGAGCAGTACTTC. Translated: CASSVGQGPLYEQYF.

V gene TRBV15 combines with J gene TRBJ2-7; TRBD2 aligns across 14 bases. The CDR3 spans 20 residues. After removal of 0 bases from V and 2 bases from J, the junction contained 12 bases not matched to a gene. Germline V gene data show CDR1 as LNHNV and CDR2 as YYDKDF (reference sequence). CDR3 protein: CATSRDPSGETSGRAYEQYF. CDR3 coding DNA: TGTGCCACCAGCAGAGATCCGTCCGGCGAGACTAGCGGGAGGGCCTACGAGCAGTACTTC.

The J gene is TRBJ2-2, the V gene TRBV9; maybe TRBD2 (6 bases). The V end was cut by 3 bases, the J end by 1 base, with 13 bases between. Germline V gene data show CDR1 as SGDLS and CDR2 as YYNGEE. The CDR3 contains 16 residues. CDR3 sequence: CASSGEAGWNTGELFF. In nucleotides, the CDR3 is TGTGCCAGCAGCGGGGAGGCAGGGTGGAACACCGGGGAGCTGTTTTTT.

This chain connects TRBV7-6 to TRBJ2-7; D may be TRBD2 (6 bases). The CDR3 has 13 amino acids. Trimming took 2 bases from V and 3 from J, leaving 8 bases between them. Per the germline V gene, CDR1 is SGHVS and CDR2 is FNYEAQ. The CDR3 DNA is TGTGCCAGCAGCTTACCCGGGAGCTACGAGCAGTACTTC. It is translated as CASSLPGSYEQYF.

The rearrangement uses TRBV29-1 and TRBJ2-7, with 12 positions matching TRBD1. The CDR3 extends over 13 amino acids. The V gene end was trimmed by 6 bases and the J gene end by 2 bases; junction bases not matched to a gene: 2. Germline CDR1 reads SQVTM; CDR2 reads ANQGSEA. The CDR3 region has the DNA TGCAGCGTGGGACAGGGGGCAACCTACGAGCAGTACTTC. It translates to CSVGQGATYEQYF.

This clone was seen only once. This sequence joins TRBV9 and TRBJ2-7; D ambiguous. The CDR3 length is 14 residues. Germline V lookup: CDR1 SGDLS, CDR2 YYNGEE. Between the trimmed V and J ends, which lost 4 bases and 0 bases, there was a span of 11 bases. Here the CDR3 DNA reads TGTGCCAGCAGCCCCAGACAATTCTCCTACGAGCAGTACTTC. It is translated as CASSPRQFSYEQYF.

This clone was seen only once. The CDR3 sequence is CASSEGQANTGELFF. The CDR3 DNA reads TGTGCCAGCAGTGAGGGACAGGCGAACACCGGGGAGCTGTTTTTT. The chain combines TRBV6-1 with TRBJ2-2; 8 bases agree with TRBD1. J lost 0 bases, V lost 3 bases, and 0 bases had no gene match. Per germline, CDR1 MNHNS and CDR2 SASEGT. The CDR3 has 15 residues.

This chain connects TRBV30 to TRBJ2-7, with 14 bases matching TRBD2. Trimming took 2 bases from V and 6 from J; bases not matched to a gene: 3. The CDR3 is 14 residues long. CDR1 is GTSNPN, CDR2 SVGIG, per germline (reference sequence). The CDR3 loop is CAWSPGLAGAEQYF. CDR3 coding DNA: TGTGCCTGGAGTCCGGGACTAGCGGGAGCCGAGCAGTACTTC.

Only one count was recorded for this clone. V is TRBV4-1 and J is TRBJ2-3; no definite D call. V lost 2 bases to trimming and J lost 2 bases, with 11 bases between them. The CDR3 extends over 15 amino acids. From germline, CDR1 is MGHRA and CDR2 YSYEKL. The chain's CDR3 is CASSQLTGFTDTQYF. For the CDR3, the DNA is TGCGCCAGCAGCCAACTAACGGGTTTCACAGATACGCAGTATTTT.

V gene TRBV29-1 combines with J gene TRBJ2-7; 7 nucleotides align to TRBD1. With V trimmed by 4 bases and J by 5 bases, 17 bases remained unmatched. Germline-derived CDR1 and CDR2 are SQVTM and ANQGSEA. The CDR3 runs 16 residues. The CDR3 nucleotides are TGCAGCGTTGTTACCCTTACGACAGGGAAAAAGGACGAGCAGTACTTC. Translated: CSVVTLTTGKKDEQYF.

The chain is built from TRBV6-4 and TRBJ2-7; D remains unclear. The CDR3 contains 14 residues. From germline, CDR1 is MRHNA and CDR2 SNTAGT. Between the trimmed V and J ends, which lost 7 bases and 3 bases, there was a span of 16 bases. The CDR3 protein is CASTLKYYGYEQYF. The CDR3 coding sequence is TGTGCCAGCACCCTAAAGTATTATGGCTACGAGCAGTACTTC.